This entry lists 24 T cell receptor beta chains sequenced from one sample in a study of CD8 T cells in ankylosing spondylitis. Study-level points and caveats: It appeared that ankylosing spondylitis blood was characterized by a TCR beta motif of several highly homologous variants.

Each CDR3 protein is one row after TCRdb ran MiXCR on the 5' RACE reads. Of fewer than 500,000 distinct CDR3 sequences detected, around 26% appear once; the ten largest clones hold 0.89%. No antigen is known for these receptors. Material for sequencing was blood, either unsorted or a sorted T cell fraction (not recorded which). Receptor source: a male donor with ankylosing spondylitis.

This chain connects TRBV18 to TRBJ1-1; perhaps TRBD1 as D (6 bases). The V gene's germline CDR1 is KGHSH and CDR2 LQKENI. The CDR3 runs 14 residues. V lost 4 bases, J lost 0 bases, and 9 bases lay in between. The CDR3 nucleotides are TGTGCCAGCTCACTCGGGGACATGAACACTGAAGCTTTCTTT. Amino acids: CASSLGDMNTEAFF.

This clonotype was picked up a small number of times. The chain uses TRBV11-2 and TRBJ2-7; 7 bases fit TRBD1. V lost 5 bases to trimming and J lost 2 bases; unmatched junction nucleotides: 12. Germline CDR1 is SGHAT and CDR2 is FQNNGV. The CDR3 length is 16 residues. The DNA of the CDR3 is TGTGCCAGCAGCCCACAAATACGACAGGGACCCTACGAGCAGTACTTC. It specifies CASSPQIRQGPYEQYF.

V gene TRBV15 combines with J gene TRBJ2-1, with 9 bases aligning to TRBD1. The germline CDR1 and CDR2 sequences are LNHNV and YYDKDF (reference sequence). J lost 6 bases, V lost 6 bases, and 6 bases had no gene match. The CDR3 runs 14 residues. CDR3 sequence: CATSTGGDFNEQFF. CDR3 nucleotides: TGTGCCACCAGTACAGGGGGCGATTTCAATGAGCAGTTCTTC.

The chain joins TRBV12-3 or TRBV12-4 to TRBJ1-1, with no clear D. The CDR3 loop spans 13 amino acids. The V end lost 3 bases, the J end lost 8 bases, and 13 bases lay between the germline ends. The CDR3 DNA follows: TGTGCCAGCAGTTTTGCCAGGCAAATCGAAGCTTTCTTT. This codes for CASSFARQIEAFF.

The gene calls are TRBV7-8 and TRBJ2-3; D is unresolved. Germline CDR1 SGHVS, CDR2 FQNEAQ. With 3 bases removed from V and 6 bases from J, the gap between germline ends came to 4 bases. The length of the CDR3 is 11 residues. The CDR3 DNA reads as TGTGCCAGCAGCTTGGACGATACGCAGTATTTT. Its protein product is CASSLDDTQYF. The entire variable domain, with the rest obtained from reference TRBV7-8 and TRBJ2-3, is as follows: GAGVSQSPRYKVAKRGQDVALRCDPISGHVSLFWYQQALGQGPEFLTYFQNEAQLDKSGLPSDRFFAERPEGSVSTLKIQRTQQEDSAVYLCASSLDDTQYFGPGTRLTVL.

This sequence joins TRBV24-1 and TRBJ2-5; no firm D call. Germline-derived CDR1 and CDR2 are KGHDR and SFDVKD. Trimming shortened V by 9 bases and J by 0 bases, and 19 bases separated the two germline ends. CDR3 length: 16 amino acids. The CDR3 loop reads CATGTADQRYQETQYF. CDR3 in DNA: TGTGCCACCGGAACTGCGGATCAAAGGTACCAAGAGACCCAGTACTTC.

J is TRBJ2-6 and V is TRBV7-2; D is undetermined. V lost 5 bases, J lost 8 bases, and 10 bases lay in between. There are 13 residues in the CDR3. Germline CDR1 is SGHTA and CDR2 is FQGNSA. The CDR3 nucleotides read TGTGCCAGCAGCGCCTCTTCCACCAACGTCCTGACTTTC. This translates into CASSASSTNVLTF.

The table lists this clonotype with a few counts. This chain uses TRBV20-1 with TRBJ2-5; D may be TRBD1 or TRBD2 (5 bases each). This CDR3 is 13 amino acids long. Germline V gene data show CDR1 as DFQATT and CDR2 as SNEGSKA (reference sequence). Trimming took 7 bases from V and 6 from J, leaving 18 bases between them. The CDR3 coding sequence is TGCAGTGTCTGGGACGGGTCCGGTAAGACCCAGTACTTC. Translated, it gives CSVWDGSGKTQYF.

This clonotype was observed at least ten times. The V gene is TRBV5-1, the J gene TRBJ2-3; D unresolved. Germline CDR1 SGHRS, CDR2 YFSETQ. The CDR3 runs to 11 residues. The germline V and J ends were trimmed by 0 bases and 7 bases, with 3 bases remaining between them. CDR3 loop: CASSLDYTQYF. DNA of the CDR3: TGCGCCAGCAGCTTGGACTATACGCAGTATTTT.

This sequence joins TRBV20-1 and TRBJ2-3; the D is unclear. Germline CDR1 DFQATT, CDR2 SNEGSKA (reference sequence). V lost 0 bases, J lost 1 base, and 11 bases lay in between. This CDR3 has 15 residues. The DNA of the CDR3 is TGCAGTGCTAGAGATCGGGCTGAGGGCACAGATACGCAGTATTTT. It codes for CSARDRAEGTDTQYF.

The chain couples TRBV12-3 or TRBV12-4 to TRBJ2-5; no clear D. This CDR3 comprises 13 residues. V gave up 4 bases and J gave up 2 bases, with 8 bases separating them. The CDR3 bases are TGTGCCAGCAGTTCCGGCAGACAAGAGACCCAGTACTTC. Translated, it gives CASSSGRQETQYF.

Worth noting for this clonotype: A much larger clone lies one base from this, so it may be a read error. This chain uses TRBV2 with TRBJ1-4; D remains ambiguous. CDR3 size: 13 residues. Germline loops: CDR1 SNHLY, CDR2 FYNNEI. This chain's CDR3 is CDSSGGRSEKLFF. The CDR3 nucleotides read TGTGACAGCAGTGGCGGTCGCAGCGAAAAACTGTTTTTT.

The CDR3: CASSPGDYEQYV. The CDR3 region has the DNA TGTGCCAGCTCCCCTGGGGACTACGAGCAGTACGTC. This chain joins TRBV18 and TRBJ2-7; D is uncertain. Trimming removed 6 bases at V and 3 bases at J, with 9 bases between. Germline V gene lookup returns CDR1 KGHSH and CDR2 LQKENI. CDR3 length equals 12 residues.

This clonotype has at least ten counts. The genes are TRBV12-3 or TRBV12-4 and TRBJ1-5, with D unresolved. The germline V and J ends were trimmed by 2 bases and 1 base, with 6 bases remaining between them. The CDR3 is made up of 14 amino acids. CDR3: CASSLMDSNQPQHF. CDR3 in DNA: TGTGCCAGCAGTTTAATGGACAGCAATCAGCCCCAGCATTTT.

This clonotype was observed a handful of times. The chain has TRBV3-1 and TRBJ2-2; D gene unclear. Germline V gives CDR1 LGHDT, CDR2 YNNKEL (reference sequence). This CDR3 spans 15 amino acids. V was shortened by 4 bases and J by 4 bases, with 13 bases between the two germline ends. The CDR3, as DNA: TGTGCCAGCAGCCCGGCGGTGGGATTCACCGGGGAGCTGTTTTTT. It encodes CASSPAVGFTGELFF.

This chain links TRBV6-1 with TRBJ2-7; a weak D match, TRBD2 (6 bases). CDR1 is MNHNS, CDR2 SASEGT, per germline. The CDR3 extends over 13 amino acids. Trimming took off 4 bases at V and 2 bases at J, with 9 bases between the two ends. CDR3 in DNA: TGTGCCAGCAGTGTGGAGGGGCCCTACGAGCAGTACGTC. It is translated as CASSVEGPYEQYV.

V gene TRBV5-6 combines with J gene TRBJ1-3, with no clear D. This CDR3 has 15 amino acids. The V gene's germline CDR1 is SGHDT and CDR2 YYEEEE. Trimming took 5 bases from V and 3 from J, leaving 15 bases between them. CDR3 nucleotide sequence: TGTGCCAGCAGTCTGAGCGCAATTTTTGGAAACACCATATATTTT. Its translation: CASSLSAIFGNTIYF.

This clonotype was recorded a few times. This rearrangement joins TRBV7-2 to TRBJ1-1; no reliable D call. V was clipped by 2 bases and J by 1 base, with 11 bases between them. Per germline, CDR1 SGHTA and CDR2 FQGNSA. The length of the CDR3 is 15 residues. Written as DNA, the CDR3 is TGTGCCAGCAGCTTATCGGGCTGGGGGAACACTGAAGCTTTCTTT. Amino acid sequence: CASSLSGWGNTEAFF. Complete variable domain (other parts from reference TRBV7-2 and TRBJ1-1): GAGVSQSPSNKVTEKGKDVELRCDPISGHTALYWYRQSLGQGLEFLIYFQGNSAPDKSGLPSDRFSAERTGGSVSTLTIQRTQQEDSAVYLCASSLSGWGNTEAFFGQGTRLTVV.

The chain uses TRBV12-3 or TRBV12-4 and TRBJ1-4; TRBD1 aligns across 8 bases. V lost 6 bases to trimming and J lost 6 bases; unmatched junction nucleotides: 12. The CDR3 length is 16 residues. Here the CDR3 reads CASRAKQGDRYEKLFF. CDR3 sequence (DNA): TGTGCCAGCAGGGCTAAACAGGGGGATAGGTATGAAAAACTGTTTTTT.

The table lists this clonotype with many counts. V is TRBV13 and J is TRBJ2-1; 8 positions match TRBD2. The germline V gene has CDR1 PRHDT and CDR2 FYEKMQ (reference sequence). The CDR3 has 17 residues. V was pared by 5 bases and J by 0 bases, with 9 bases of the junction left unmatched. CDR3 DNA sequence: TGTGCCAGCAGCGACTACCTAGCGGGCAGCTCCTACAATGAGCAGTTCTTC. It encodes CASSDYLAGSSYNEQFF.

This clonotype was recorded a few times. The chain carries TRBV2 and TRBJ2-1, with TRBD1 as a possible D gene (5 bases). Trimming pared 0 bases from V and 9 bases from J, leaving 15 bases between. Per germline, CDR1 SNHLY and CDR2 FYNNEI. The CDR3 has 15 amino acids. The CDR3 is CASSEALGAAAEQFF. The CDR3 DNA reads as TGTGCCAGCAGTGAAGCGCTTGGGGCAGCAGCTGAGCAGTTCTTC.

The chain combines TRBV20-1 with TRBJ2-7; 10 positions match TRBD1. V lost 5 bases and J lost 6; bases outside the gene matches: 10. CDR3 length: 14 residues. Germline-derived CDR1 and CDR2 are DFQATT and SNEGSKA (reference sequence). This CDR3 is CSADPGQGYSEQYF. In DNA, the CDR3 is TGCAGTGCTGATCCGGGACAGGGGTATTCCGAGCAGTACTTC.

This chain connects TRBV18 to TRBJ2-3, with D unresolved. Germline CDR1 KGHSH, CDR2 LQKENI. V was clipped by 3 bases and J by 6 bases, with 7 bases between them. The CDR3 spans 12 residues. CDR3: CASSPGDDTQYF. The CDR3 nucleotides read TGTGCCAGCTCACCGGGCGACGATACGCAGTATTTT.

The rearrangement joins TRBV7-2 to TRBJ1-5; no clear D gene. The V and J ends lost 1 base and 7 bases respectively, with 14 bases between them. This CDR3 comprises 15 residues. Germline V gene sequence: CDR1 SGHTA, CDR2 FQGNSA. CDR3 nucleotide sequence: TGTGCCAGCAGCTTAGGTCCCGTTTGGGGACAGCCCCAGCATTTT. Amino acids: CASSLGPVWGQPQHF.